A single sample gave rise to the 17 T cell receptor beta chains below, sequenced in a study of read filtering for tumor transcriptome and immune sequencing. From roughly 390 ng of RNA, a library with molecular barcoded alpha/delta and beta/gamma adaptors was made. TCRdb analysed the reads with MiXCR anew, one entry per CDR3 protein. There are about 86,000 distinct CDR3 sequences in the sample; roughly an eighth occur only once, and more than 13% lies in the top ten. Input material: a population of CD138-negative cells sorted from bone marrow. All receptors derive from a donor aged 40 or over with multiple myeloma.

On this clonotype: A much larger clone is a single base away; this may be a read error. The rearrangement links TRBV6-1 to TRBJ1-5; TRBD1 agrees at 8 bases. V dropped 1 base and J dropped 9; count of bases not matched to a gene: 8. Germline CDR1 MNHNS, CDR2 SASEGT. The CDR3 runs 15 residues. For the CDR3, the DNA is TGTGCCAGCAGTGAAGAAAGACAGGGGTGTTGGCCCCAGCATTTT. Its protein product is CASSEERQGCWPQHF.

This clonotype has at least ten counts. The chain uses TRBV11-2 and TRBJ2-1; D remains ambiguous. CDR1 SGHAT and CDR2 FQNNGV come from the germline V gene. The length of the CDR3 is 12 residues. With 0 bases removed from V and 13 bases from J, the gap between germline ends came to 10 bases. The CDR3 protein is CASSLDDWRQFF. In DNA, the CDR3 is TGTGCCAGCAGCTTAGACGACTGGAGACAGTTCTTC.

In this sample, this clonotype turned up many times. Relative to the germline gene, one junction end is altered; a read error may explain this. The chain links TRBV28 to TRBJ2-1; D remains ambiguous. The CDR3 consists of 10 residues. Germline CDR1 MDHEN, CDR2 SYDVKM. CDR3 in amino acids: CASSHNEQFF. The CDR3 DNA is TGTGCCAGCTCCCACAATGAGCAGTTCTTC.

This clonotype was detected ten times or more. The CDR3 is CSAEALGAITDTQYF. The CDR3 DNA sequence: TGCAGTGCTGAGGCCCTAGGGGCAATCACAGATACGCAGTATTTT. This sequence joins TRBV20-1 and TRBJ2-3, with D tentatively TRBD1 (5 bases). Trimming removed 5 bases from V and 2 bases from J, with 17 bases in between. The CDR3 covers 15 residues. Per the germline V gene, CDR1 is DFQATT and CDR2 is SNEGSKA (reference sequence).

This clonotype was seen at least ten times. J is TRBJ2-7 and V is TRBV15; D remains unclear. Germline loops: CDR1 LNHNV, CDR2 YYDKDF (reference sequence). CDR3 length: 13 residues. With 5 bases removed from V and 4 bases from J, the gap between germline ends came to 12 bases. Here the CDR3 reads CATSHPGVYEQYF. In DNA, the CDR3 is TGTGCCACCAGCCACCCGGGCGTGTACGAGCAGTACTTC.

This clonotype was detected ten times or more. The rearrangement links TRBV11-3 to TRBJ1-2; 7 nucleotides line up with TRBD1. Unmatched junction bases numbered 7, after V lost 5 bases and J lost 4 bases. Germline CDR1 reads SGHNT; CDR2 reads YENEEA. This CDR3 has 14 residues. The CDR3 region has the DNA TGTGCCAGCAGCCCCCCCGGGACAGCCTATGGCTACACCTTC. It translates to CASSPPGTAYGYTF. Full variable domain (remainder filled in from reference TRBV11-3 and TRBJ1-2): EAGVVQSPRYKIIEKKQPVAFWCNPISGHNTLYWYLQNLGQGPELLIRYENEEAVDDSQLPKDRFSAERLKGVDSTLKIQPAELGDSAVYLCASSPPGTAYGYTFGSGTRLTVV.

Many counts were recorded for this clonotype. The gene calls are TRBV18 and TRBJ2-7, with TRBD1 matching 8 bases. The germline CDR1 and CDR2 sequences are KGHSH and LQKENI. The CDR3 is 16 amino acids. Trimming at V came to 3 bases and at J to 2 bases, leaving 9 bases not matched to a gene. The DNA of the CDR3 is TGTGCCAGCTCACCTTCAGGGGGCACATCAGCCTACGAGCAGTACTTC. As protein: CASSPSGGTSAYEQYF.

There are many counts of this clonotype. The chain joins TRBV19 to TRBJ2-7, with 10 nucleotides matching TRBD2. After removal of 3 bases from V and 3 bases from J, the junction contained 5 bases not matched to a gene. The CDR3 spans 15 residues. Germline V gene data show CDR1 as LNHDA and CDR2 as SQIVND (reference sequence). The CDR3 region is CASSIGTSDYYEQYF. The CDR3 DNA reads TGTGCCAGTAGTATCGGGACTAGCGACTACTACGAGCAGTACTTC.

In its sample, this clonotype was seen a few times. Written as DNA, the CDR3 is TGTGCCAGCAGCTTGAGAGGGAGTCGGACGGAGACCCAGTACTTC. Translation gives CASSLRGSRTETQYF. V gene TRBV5-6 combines with J gene TRBJ2-5, with TRBD2 as a possible D gene (5 bases). CDR3 size: 15 residues. V was pared by 1 base and J by 5 bases, with 15 bases between. Germline-derived CDR1 and CDR2 are SGHDT and YYEEEE. The whole variable domain, remainder taken from reference TRBV5-6 and TRBJ2-5, is DAGVTQSPTHLIKTRGQQVTLRCSPKSGHDTVSWYQQALGQGPQFIFQYYEEEERQRGNFPDRFSGHQFPNYSSELNVNALLLGDSALYLCASSLRGSRTETQYFGPGTRLLVL.

This clonotype was counted only a few times. The chain joins TRBV7-2 to TRBJ2-2; D not resolved. V was shortened by 5 bases and J by 7 bases, with 8 bases between the two germline ends. This CDR3 has 12 amino acids. Looked up from germline, CDR1 is SGHTA and CDR2 is FQGNSA. The CDR3 spells CASSLRGGELFF. The CDR3 region has the DNA TGTGCCAGCAGCCTGCGTGGCGGGGAGCTGTTTTTT.

This clonotype appeared many times. The chain couples TRBV5-1 to TRBJ2-7; TRBD2 might be the D (5 bases). The CDR3 loop spans 14 amino acids. Germline loops: CDR1 SGHRS, CDR2 YFSETQ. Trimming cost V 2 bases and J 7 bases, with 16 bases left between them. The CDR3 coding sequence is TGCGCCAGCAGCTTAGGAGCGGCGAAAGGGGAGCAGTACTTC. Encoded protein: CASSLGAAKGEQYF. Full variable domain (outside the CDR3, taken from reference TRBV5-1 and TRBJ2-7): KAGVTQTPRYLIKTRGQQVTLSCSPISGHRSVSWYQQTPGQGLQFLFEYFSETQRNKGNFPGRFSGRQFSNSRSEMNVSTLELGDSALYLCASSLGAAKGEQYFGPGTRLTVT.

This clonotype was observed at least ten times. The V and J genes are TRBV28 and TRBJ2-5; 9 bases are a match to TRBD2. The length of the CDR3 is 17 residues. The trim removed 4 bases at V and 2 bases at J, leaving 11 bases unmatched. The germline V gene has CDR1 MDHEN and CDR2 SYDVKM. The CDR3 DNA sequence: TGTGCCAGCAGTTCCCCGCTCGGTAGCGGGAGTCAAGAGACCCAGTACTTC. Translated: CASSSPLGSGSQETQYF.

Ten or more counts support this clonotype. The chain couples TRBV7-9 to TRBJ2-1; 8 bases are a match to TRBD2. With V trimmed by 5 bases and J by 2 bases, 14 bases remained unmatched. CDR1 and CDR2 (germline): SEHNR, FQNEAQ (reference sequence). The CDR3 is made up of 18 amino acids. The CDR3 DNA sequence: TGTGCCAGCAGCCGGGAGGGTCTTGAGTGGTGGGCCTACAATGAGCAGTTCTTC. Its translation is CASSREGLEWWAYNEQFF. Full variable domain (missing parts from reference TRBV7-9 and TRBJ2-1): DTGVSQNPRHKITKRGQNVTFRCDPISEHNRLYWYRQTLGQGPEFLTYFQNEAQLEKSRLLSDRFSAERPKGSFSTLEIQRTEQGDSAMYLCASSREGLEWWAYNEQFFGPGTRLTVL.

About this clonotype itself: This sequence may be a read error, since a much larger clone differs from it by one base. It is likely a read error, because the conserved phenylalanine at the end of the CDR3 is missing. The chain couples TRBV7-3 to TRBJ2-3; the D gene is possibly TRBD2 (6 bases). CDR1 and CDR2 (germline): SGHTA, FQGTGA. V dropped 5 bases and J dropped 3 bases, with 12 bases sitting between them. There are 14 residues in the CDR3. In nucleotides, the CDR3 is TGTGCCAGCAGCGGCAGCGGGCCAACAGATACGCAGTATCTT. Its translation is CASSGSGPTDTQYL.

Ten or more counts support this clonotype. This chain connects TRBV12-3 or TRBV12-4 to TRBJ2-5; D remains unclear. The CDR3 has 15 amino acids. V was pared by 5 bases and J by 0 bases, with 13 bases between. The CDR3 sequence: CASSLATLHQETQYF. CDR3 in DNA: TGTGCCAGCAGTCTGGCCACCCTCCACCAAGAGACCCAGTACTTC.

The sample holds many counts of this clonotype. The chain recombines TRBV29-1 with TRBJ2-5; D is undetermined. This CDR3 region has 13 residues. The germline V gene encodes CDR1 SQVTM and CDR2 ANQGSEA. Trimming pared 0 bases from V and 2 bases from J, leaving 7 bases between. CDR3 sequence: CSVEDRVQETQYF. The CDR3 coding sequence is TGCAGCGTTGAAGATCGGGTTCAAGAGACCCAGTACTTC.

This clonotype was detected ten times or more. The chain couples TRBV20-1 to TRBJ2-1, with a tentative D call TRBD2 (5 bases). Germline CDR1 reads DFQATT; CDR2 reads SNEGSKA (reference sequence). The V end was cut by 6 bases, the J end by 4 bases, with 16 bases between. CDR3 size: 14 residues. In DNA, the CDR3 is TGCAGTGCGCAACGAGGAGCGGATTACAATGAGCAGTTCTTC. This sequence encodes CSAQRGADYNEQFF.